This T cell receptor beta chain was identified in a study of human T cells and chemical hapten exposure (dated by TCRdb to the early 2020s). About the full investigation: For sensitization, 2% DPC in acetone was applied to a 2 cm by 2 cm area of upper inner arm skin. The mostly female patient cohort included alopecia areata with under or over 50% scalp involvement, alopecia totalis and alopecia universalis. Blood samples were taken from patients before sensitization (week 0) and at 2, 6 and about 24 weeks after DPC sensitization. Peripheral blood TCR repertoire changes were tracked in vivo in alopecia patients during primary and secondary sensitization to the hapten diphenylcyclopropenone (DPC). Libraries were pooled for sequencing, and per-sample TCR yields varied mainly because of small differences in library volumes within the pool. Patch tests used Finn chambers with 0.01% DPC on the upper back, scored after 6 days by International Contact Dermatitis Research Group standards. Weekly therapeutic DPC doses were additionally applied to the scalp of patients throughout the roughly 24-week study period. Roughly 30 alopecia patients gave blood for TCR sequencing at one to four time points (pre-sensitization, 2, 6 and 24 weeks).

The library was built by means of RACE. TCRdb shows the sequencer as NextSeq 500. Library preparation attached unique molecular identifiers to individual cDNA molecules for quantitative, reproducible TCR counting. For every blood RNA sample, sequencing covered both the TCR alpha and TCR beta chains. Per the authors' processing: A median of approximately 96,000 TCRs per sample was observed, with a range of about 20,000 to 750,000. The Decombinator software suite was used to annotate the V, J and CDR3 of the TCR reads. Every sample was subsampled to the same number of TCRs (28,000) for the PS versus PT1 abundance plots. TCRs were defined as expanded if absent before sensitization and observed at least eight times at the 2-week time point. TCRdb redid the processing of the public reads, applying fastp at Q25 and MiXCR, and retained in-frame beta chains. Rows with one shared CDR3 protein collapse into an entry with the most common genes and DNA. The V and J calls follow TCRdb's processing rather than the paper's. The sample has some 340,000 distinct CDR3 sequences on record, 6% to 8.5% of them singletons. The ten largest clones capture 7.5% to 8.5% of the sample.

Broad study findings and their caveats: Alopecia, a presumed autoimmune disease, was present in all patients, so the immune response of the patients might differ from that of healthy individuals. Compared with pre-sensitization or healthy control sets, expanded TCRs formed significantly more large CDR3 similarity clusters, which is consistent with antigen-driven responses. DPC sensitization did not change the number of TCRs with a frequency above 1 in 1000, and there was no evidence of changes in global repertoire structure. Repeated subsampling changed both the strength of the expansion versus patch-test correlation and the threshold at which the correlation became significant. Patch test score correlated positively with the number of PT1 expanded TCRs, reaching significance at thresholds 8, 16 and 32 but not at 4.

Sample time point, as interpreted from the label and publication: patch test 1, 2 weeks after DPC sensitization. Reading the label with the study, this specimen's treatment or condition is: therapeutic diphenylcyclopropenone sensitization with weekly scalp DPC. At each patch-test visit, blood was drawn before the patch test was applied. Patients were considered eligible if aged 18 to 70, diagnosed with alopecia and deemed suitable for DPC therapy, and patients were excluded if pregnant. Total RNA was extracted from unfractionated whole blood that had been collected in Tempus Blood RNA tubes. This clonotype showed up just a few times. Its antigen is currently not known. Base qualities were left out, and no much larger clone turns up one base away. This receptor was identified in a woman aged 18-29 years with alopecia areata. Some clones in this sample may be carry-over from other donors' samples. The starting material was whole blood, obtained in connection with sensitization to the hapten diphenylcyclopropenone (DPC).

In nucleotides, the sequence is TGTGCCAGCAGTTACGAGCCCTGGAACACTGAAGCTTTCTTT. This encodes CASSYEPWNTEAFF. The V and J genes are TRBV6-5 and TRBJ1-1; the D gene is not confidently resolved. CDR3 length: 14 amino acids, cysteine to phenylalanine. Here the CDR3 DNA is all that survives: 42 bases in frame from base 1. The junction shows trimming of 2 bases on V and 1 base on J, plus 8 bases between the germline ends. CDR1 MNHEY and CDR2 SVGAGI were looked up in the germline V gene.